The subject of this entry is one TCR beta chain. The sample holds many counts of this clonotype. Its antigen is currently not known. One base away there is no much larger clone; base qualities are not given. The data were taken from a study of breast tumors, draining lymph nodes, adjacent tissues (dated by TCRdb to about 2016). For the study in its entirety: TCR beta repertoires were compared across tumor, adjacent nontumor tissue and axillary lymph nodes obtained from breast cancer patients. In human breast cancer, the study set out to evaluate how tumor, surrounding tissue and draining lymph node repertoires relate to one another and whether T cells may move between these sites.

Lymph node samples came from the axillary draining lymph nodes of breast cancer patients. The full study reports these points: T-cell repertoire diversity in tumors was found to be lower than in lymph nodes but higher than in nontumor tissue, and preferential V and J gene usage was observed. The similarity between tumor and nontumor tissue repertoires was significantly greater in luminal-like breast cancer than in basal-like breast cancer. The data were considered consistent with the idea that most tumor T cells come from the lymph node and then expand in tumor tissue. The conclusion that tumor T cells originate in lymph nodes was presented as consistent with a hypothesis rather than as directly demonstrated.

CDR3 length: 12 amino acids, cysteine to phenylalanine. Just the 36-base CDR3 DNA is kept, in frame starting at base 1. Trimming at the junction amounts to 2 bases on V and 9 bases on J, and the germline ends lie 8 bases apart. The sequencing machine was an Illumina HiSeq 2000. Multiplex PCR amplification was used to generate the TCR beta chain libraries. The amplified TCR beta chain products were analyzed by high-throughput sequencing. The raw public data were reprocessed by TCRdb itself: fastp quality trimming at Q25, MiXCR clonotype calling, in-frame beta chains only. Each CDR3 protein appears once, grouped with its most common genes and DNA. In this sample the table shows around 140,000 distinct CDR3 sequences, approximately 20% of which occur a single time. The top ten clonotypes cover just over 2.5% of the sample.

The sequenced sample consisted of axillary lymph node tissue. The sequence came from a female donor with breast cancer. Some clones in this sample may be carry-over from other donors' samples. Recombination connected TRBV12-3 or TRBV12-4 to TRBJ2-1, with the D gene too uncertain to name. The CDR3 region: CASSLNEVEQFF. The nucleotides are TGTGCCAGCAGTTTAAATGAGGTTGAGCAGTTCTTC.